One T cell receptor (beta chain) is described in this entry. As yet, its antigen is unknown. Germline is not matched at one junction end, which may reflect a read error. The entirety of the isolated RNA underwent reverse transcription, so expressed TCRB transcripts were sequenced. Data came from immunoSEQ multiplex PCR; TCRdb stores just in-frame clones and leaves some out. The repertoire includes under 300,000 clones, approximately 24% of them detected once, and around 0.013% sits in the top ten. The CDR3 is 11 amino acids. Germline V gene data show CDR1 as SGHDT and CDR2 as YYEEEE. The data were obtained in a study of beta chain features in type 1 diabetes. Study conclusions and caveats: Among patients with Type 1 diabetes, TCRB CDR3s were moderately but significantly shorter in every one of the four CD4+ subsets.

The source material was naive CD4+ T cells from blood. The source of this sequence is a woman aged 25 to 45 with type 1 diabetes. V is TRBV5-6 and J is TRBJ2-7; no reliable D call. The CDR3 here is CASSSYYSRQF. The DNA for the CDR3 is TGTGCCAGCAGCTCCTATTACAGCAGACAATTC.